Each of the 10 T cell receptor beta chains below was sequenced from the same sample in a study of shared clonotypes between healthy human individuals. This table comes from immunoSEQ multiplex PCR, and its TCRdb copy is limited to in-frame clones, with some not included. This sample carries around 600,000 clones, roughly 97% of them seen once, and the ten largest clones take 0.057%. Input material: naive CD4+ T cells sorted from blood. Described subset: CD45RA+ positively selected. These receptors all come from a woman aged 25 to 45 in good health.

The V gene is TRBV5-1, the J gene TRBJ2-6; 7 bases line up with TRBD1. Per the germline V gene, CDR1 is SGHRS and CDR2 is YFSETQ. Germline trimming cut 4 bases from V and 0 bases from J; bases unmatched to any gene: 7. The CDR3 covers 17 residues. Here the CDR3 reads CASSRQGPNSGANVLTF. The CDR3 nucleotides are TGCGCCAGCAGCAGACAGGGCCCCAACTCTGGGGCCAACGTCCTGACTTTC.

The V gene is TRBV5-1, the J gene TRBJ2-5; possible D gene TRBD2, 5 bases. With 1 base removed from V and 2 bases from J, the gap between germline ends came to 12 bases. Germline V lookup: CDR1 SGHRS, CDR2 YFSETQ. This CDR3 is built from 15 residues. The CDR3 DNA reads TGCGCCAGCAGCTTGCCCGAGGGTGCACAAGAGACCCAGTACTTC. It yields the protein CASSLPEGAQETQYF.

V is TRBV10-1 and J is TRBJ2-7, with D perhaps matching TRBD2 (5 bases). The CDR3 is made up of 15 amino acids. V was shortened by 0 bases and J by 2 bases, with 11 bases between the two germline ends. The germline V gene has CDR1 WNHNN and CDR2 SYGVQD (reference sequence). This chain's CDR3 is CASSESRAGTYEQYF. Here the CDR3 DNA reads TGCGCCAGCAGTGAGTCGCGGGCAGGTACCTACGAGCAGTACTTC.

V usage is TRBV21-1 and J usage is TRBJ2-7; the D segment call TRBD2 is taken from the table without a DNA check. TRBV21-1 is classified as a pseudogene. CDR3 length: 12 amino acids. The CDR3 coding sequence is TGTGCCAGCAGCAAAGTACTAGACGAGCAGTACTTC. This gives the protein CASSKVLDEQYF.

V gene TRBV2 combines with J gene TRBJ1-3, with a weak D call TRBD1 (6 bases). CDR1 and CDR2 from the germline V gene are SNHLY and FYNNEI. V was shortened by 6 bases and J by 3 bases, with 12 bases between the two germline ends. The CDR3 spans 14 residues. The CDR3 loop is CASRKGGGGNTIYF. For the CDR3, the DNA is TGTGCCAGCAGGAAAGGGGGGGGTGGAAACACCATATATTTT.

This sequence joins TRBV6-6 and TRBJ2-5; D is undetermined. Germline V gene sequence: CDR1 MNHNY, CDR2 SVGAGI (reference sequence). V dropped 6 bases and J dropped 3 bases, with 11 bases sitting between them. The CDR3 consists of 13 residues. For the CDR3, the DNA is TGTGCCAGCAGAACCGGACGAGAAGAGACCCAGTACTTC. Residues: CASRTGREETQYF.

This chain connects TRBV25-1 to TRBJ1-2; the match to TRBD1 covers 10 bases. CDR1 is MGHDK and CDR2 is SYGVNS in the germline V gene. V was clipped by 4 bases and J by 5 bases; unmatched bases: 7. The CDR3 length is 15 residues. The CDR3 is CASSGGDRGLYGYTF. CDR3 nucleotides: TGTGCCAGCAGTGGGGGGGACAGGGGATTATATGGCTACACCTTC.

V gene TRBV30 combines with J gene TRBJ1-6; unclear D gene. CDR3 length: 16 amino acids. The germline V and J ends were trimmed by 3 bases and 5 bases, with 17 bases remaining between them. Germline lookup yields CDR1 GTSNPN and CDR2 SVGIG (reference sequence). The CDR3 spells CAWRDGATLHNSPLHF. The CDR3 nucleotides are TGTGCCTGGAGAGATGGTGCGACACTCCATAATTCACCCCTCCACTTT.

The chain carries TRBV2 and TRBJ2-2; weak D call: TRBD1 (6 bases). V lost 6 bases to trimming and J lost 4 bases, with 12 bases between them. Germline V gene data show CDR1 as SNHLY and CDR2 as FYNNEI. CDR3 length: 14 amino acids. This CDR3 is CASRKTGSTGELFF. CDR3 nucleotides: TGTGCCAGCAGAAAGACAGGATCCACCGGGGAGCTGTTTTTT.

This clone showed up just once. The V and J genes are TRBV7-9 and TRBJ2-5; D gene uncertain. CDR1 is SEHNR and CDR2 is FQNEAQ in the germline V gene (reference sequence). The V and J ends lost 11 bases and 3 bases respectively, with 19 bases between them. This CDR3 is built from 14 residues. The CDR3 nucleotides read TGTGCCTCAGCTGGGGTATCACCGGAAGAGACCCAGTACTTC. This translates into CASAGVSPEETQYF.